The following is a T cell receptor beta chain sequence with its context. TCRdb's copy holds only in-frame clones and misses some; the assay was immunoSEQ multiplex PCR. In the table there are roughly 13,000 clones, about 63% of which are singletons. This record comes from a study of T cells in tumors after PD-1 blockade. The ends were cut back, 1 base at V and 3 bases at J, with 7 bases in the middle. Germline V gives CDR1 LGHDT, CDR2 YNNKEL (reference sequence). The CDR3 contains 13 residues. Tumor or blood genomic DNA was sequenced, with inputs of about 600 ng to 6,500 ng. Material: tumor tissue, obtained after anti-PD-1 treatment. The chain carries TRBV3-1 (or the pseudogene TRBV3-2) and TRBJ2-7; D gene ambiguous. The receptor was derived from a human donor with cutaneous squamous cell carcinoma. The CDR3 DNA reads TGTGCCAGCAGCCAAGGGCTTTTCTACGAGCAGTACTTC. Its translation is CASSQGLFYEQYF.